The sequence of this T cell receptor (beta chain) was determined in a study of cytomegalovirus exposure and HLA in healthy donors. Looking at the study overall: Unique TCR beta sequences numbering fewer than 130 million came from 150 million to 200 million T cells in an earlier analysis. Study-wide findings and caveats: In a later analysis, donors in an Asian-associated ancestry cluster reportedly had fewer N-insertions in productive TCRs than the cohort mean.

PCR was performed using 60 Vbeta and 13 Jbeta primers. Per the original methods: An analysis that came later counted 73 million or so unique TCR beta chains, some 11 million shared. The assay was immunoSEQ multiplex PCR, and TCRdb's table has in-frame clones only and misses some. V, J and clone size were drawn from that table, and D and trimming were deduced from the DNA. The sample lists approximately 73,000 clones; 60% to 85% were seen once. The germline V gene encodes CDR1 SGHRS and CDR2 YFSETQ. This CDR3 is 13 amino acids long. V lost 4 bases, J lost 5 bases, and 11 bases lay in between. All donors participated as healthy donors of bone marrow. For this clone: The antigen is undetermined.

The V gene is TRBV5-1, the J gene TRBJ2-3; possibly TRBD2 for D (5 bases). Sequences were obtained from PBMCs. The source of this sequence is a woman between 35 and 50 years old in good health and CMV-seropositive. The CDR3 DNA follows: TGCGCCAGCAGCGCGGGTTTGGGAGATACGCAGTATTTT. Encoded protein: CASSAGLGDTQYF.